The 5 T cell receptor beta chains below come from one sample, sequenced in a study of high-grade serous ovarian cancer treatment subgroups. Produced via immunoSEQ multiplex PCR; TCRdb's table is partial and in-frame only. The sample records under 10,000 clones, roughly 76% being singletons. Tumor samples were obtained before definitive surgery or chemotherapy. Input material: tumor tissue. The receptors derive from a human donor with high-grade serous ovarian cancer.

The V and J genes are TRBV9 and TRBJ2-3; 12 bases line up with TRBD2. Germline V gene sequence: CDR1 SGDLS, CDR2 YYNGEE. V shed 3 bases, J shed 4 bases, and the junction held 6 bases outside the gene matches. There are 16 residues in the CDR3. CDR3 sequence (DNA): TGTGCCAGCAGCGCCCCTAGCGGGGGGGCGTCAGATACGCAGTATTTT. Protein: CASSAPSGGASDTQYF.

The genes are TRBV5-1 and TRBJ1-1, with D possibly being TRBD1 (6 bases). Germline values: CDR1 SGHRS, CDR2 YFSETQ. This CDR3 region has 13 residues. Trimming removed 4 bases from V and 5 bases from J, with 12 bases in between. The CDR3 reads CASSPQGWTEAFF. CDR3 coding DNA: TGCGCCAGCAGCCCACAGGGATGGACTGAAGCTTTCTTT.

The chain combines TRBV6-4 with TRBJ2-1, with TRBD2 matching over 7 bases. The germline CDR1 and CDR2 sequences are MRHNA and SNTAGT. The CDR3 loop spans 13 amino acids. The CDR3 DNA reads TGTGGGGAGGGTAGTTTGTCCTACAATGAGCAGTTCTTC. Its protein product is CGEGSLSYNEQFF.

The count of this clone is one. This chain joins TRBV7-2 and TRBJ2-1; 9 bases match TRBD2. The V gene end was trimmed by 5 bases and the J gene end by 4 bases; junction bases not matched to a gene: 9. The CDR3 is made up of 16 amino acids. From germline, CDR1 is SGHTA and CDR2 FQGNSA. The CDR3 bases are TGTGCCAGCAGCCGCTCGGCGGGGGGGCTTTACAATGAGCAGTTCTTC. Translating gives CASSRSAGGLYNEQFF. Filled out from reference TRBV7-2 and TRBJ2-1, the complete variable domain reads GAGVSQSPSNKVTEKGKDVELRCDPISGHTALYWYRQSLGQGLEFLIYFQGNSAPDKSGLPSDRFSAERTGGSVSTLTIQRTQQEDSAVYLCASSRSAGGLYNEQFFGPGTRLTVL.

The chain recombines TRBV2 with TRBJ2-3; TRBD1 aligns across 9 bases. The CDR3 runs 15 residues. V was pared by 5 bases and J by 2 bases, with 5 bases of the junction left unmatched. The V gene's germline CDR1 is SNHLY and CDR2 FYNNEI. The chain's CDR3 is CASSLGTGYTDTQYF. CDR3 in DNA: TGTGCCAGCAGTCTCGGGACAGGGTACACAGATACGCAGTATTTT.